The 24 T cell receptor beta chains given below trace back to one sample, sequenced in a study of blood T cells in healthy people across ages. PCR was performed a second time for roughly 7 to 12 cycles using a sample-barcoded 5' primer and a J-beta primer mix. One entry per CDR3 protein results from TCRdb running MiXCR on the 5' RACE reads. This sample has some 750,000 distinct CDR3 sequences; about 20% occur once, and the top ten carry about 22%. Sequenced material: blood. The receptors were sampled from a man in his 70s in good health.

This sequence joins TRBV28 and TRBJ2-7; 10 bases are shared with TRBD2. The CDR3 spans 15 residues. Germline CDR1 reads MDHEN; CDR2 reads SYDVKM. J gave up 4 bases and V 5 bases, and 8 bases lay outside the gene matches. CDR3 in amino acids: CASSPRPSGSYEQYF. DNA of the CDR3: TGTGCCAGCAGTCCTAGACCTAGCGGGAGTTACGAGCAGTACTTC.

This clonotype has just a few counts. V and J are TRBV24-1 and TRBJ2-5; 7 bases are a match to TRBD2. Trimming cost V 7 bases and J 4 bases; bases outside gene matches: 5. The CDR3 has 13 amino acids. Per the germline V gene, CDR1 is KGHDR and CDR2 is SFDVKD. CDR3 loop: CATSSSGPETQYF. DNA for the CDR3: TGTGCCACCAGCTCTAGCGGACCAGAGACCCAGTACTTC.

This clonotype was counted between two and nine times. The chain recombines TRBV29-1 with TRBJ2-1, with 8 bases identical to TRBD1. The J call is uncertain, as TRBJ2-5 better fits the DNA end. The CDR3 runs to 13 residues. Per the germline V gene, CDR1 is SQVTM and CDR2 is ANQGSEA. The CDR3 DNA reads TGCAGCGTTGAAGTTACAGGGGGGTGGACCCAGTACTTC. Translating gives CSVEVTGGWTQYF.

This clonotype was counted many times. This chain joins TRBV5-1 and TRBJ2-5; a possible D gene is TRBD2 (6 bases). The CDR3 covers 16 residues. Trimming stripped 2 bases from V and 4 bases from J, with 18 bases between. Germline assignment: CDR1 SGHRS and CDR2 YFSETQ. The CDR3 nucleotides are TGCGCCAGCAGCTTTAATGCGGGGATCCTCCCAGAGACCCAGTACTTC. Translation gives CASSFNAGILPETQYF.

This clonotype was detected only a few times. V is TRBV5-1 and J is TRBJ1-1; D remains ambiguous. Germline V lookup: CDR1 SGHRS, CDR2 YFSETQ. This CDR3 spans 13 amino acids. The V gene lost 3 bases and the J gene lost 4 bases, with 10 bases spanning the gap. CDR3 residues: CASSSMTATEAFF. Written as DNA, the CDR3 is TGCGCCAGCAGCTCCATGACGGCCACTGAAGCTTTCTTT. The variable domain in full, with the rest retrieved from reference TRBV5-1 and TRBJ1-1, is KAGVTQTPRYLIKTRGQQVTLSCSPISGHRSVSWYQQTPGQGLQFLFEYFSETQRNKGNFPGRFSGRQFSNSRSEMNVSTLELGDSALYLCASSSMTATEAFFGQGTRLTVV.

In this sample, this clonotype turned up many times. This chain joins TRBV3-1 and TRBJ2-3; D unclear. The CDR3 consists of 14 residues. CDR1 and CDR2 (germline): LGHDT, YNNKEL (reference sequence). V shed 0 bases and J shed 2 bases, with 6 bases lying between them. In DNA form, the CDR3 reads TGTGCCAGCAGCCAAGAACAGAACACAGATACGCAGTATTTT. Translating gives CASSQEQNTDTQYF.

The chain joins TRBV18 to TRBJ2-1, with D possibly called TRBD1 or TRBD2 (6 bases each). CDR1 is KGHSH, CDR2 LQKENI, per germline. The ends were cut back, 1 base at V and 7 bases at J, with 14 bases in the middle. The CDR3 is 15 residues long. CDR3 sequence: CASSPQTGAGNEQFF. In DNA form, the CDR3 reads TGTGCCAGCTCACCACAAACGGGGGCGGGGAATGAGCAGTTCTTC.

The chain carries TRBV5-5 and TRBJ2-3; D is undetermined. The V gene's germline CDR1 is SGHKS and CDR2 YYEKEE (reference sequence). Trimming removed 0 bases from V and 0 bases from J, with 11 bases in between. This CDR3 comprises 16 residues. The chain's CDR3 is CASSLDGLPSTDTQYF. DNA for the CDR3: TGTGCCAGCAGCTTGGACGGTCTCCCGAGCACAGATACGCAGTATTTT.

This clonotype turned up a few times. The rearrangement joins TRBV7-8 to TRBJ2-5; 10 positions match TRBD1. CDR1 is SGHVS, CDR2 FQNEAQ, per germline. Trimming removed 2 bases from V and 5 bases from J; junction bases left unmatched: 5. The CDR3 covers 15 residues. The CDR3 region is CASSLRGQGYETQYF. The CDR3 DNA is TGTGCCAGCAGCTTAAGGGGACAGGGGTACGAGACCCAGTACTTC.

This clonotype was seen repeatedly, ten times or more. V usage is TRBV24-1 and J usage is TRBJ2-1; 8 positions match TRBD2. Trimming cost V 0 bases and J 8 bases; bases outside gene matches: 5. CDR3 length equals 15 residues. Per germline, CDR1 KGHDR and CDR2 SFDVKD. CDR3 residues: CATSDLTGRADEQFF. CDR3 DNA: TGTGCCACCAGTGATTTGACCGGGAGGGCAGATGAGCAGTTCTTC.

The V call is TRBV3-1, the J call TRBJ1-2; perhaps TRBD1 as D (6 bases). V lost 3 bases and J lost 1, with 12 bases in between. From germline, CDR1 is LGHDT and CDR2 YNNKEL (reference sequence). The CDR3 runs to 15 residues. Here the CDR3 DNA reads TGTGCCAGCAGCCAGACAGGCTCTGGTAACTATGGCTACACCTTC. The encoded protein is CASSQTGSGNYGYTF.

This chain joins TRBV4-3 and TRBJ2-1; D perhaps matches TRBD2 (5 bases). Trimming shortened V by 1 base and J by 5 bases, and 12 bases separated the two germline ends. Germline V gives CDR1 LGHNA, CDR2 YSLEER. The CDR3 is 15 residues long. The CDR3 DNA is TGCGCCAGCAGCCAAGCTAGGCGGGTTGACAATGAGCAGTTCTTC. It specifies CASSQARRVDNEQFF.

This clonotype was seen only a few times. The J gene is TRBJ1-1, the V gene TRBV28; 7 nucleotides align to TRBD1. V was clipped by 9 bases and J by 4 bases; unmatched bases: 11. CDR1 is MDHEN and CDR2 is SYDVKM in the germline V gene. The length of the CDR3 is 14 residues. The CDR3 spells CASRQRQGFTEAFF. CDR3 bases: TGTGCCAGTAGGCAGAGACAGGGTTTCACTGAAGCTTTCTTT. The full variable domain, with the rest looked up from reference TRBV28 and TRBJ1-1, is DVKVTQSSRYLVKRTGEKVFLECVQDMDHENMFWYRQDPGLGLRLIYFSYDVKMKEKGDIPEGYSVSREKKERFSLILESASTNQTSMYLCASRQRQGFTEAFFGQGTRLTVV.

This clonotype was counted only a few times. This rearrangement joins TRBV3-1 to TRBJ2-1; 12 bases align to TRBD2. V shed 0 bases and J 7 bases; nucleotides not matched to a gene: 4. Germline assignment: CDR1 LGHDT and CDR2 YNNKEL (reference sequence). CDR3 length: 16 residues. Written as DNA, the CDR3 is TGTGCCAGCAGCCAAGAGGGAACTAGCGGGAGGAATGAGCAGTTCTTC. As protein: CASSQEGTSGRNEQFF.

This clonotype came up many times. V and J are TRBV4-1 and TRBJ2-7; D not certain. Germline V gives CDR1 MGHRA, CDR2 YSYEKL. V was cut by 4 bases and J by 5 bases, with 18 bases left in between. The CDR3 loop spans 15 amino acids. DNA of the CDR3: TGCGCCAGCAGCCTTACCGGGCCCCACTTGGACGAGCAGTACTTC. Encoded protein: CASSLTGPHLDEQYF.

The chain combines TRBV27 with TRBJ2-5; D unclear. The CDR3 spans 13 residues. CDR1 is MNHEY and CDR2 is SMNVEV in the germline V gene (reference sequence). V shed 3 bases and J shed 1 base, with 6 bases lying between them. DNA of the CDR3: TGTGCCAGCAGTTTTTTCGGCCAAGAGACCCAGTACTTC. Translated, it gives CASSFFGQETQYF.

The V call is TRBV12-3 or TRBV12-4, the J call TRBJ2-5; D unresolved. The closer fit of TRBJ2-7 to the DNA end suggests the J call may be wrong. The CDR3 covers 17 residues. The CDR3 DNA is TGTGCCAGTACCCAGAGCCCGCCGACAAGCCGCCGCAACGAGCAGTACTTC. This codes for CASTQSPPTSRRNEQYF.

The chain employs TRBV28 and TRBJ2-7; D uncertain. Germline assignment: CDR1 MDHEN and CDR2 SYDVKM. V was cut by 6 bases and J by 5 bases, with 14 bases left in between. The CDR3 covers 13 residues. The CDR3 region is CASRNGRLDEQYV. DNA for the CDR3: TGTGCCAGCAGAAACGGACGGCTGGACGAGCAGTACGTC.

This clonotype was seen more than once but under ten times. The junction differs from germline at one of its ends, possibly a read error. The CDR3 DNA reads TGTGCCTGGAGTTTCGGTCAGGGGGCGGTTTATGACTACACCTTC. Translation gives CAWSFGQGAVYDYTF. The chain combines TRBV30 with TRBJ1-2; TRBD1 aligns across 8 bases. CDR1 GTSNPN and CDR2 SVGIG come from the germline V gene (reference sequence). The CDR3 is made up of 15 amino acids.

The CDR3 DNA reads as TGTGCCAGTAGTATCGCCGGGGCTGACACTGAAGCTTTCTTT. Its protein product is CASSIAGADTEAFF. The chain is built from TRBV19 and TRBJ1-1; the D gene is possibly TRBD1 (5 bases). This CDR3 contains 14 residues. Per the germline V gene, CDR1 is LNHDA and CDR2 is SQIVND (reference sequence). Trimming removed 3 bases at V and 3 bases at J, with 11 bases between.

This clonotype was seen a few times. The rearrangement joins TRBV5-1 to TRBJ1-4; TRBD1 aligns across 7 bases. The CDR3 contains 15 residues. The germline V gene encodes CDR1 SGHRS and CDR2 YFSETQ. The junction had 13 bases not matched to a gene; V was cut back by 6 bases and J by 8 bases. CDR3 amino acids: CASKSIGTDVEKLFF. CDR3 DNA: TGCGCCAGCAAATCGATCGGGACAGACGTGGAAAAACTGTTTTTT.

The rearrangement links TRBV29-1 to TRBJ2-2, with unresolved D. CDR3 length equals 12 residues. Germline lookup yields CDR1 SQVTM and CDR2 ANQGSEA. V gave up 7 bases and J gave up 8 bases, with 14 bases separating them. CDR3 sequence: CSGSRAAGELFF. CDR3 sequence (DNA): TGCAGCGGCTCACGGGCTGCTGGGGAGCTGTTTTTT.

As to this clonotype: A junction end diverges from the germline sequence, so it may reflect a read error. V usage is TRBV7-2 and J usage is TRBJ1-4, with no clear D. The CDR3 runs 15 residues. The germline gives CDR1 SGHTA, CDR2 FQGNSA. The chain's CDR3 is CASSFEARTNEKPFF. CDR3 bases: TGTGCCAGCAGCTTCGAGGCGAGAACTAATGAAAAACCGTTTTTT.

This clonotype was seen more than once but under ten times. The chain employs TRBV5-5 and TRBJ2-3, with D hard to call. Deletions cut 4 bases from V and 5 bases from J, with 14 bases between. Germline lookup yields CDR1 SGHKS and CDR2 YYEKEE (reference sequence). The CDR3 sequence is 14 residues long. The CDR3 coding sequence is TGTGCCAGCAGCCCTCCAATAGATTTAGATACGCAGTATTTT. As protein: CASSPPIDLDTQYF.